This is a list of T cell receptor beta chains from one sample in a study of blood T cell repertoires in COVID-19. Assay used: immunoSEQ multiplex PCR; TCRdb lists only in-frame clones, some missing. The data contain more than 40,000 clones, about 89% of them singletons. The sequencing input was peripheral blood. These receptors all stem from a man in his 60s with active or convalescent COVID-19. The CDR3 runs from the conserved cysteine through the conserved F or W. Fields, in order: V gene, D gene, clone size, J gene, CDR3 protein, CDR3 DNA. The D gene is left open where the match is weak. A row's size may be missing; if present it is once, few, many or a size class.

V gene: TRBV5-6
D gene: -
clone size: -
J gene: TRBJ1-6
CDR3 protein: CASSFQTDSYSPLHF
CDR3 DNA: TGTGCCAGCAGCTTTCAGACAGACAGTTATTCACCCCTCCACTTT

V gene: TRBV30
D gene: -
clone size: -
J gene: TRBJ2-1
CDR3 protein: CAWSVQGDEQFF
CDR3 DNA: TGTGCCTGGAGTGTACAGGGTGATGAGCAGTTCTTC

V gene: TRBV25-1
D gene: -
clone size: -
J gene: TRBJ1-1
CDR3 protein: CASSPTGQPEAFF
CDR3 DNA: TGTGCCAGCAGCCCAACCGGACAGCCTGAAGCTTTCTTT

V gene: TRBV5-5
D gene: TRBD1
clone size: -
J gene: TRBJ1-1
CDR3 protein: CASSRDSRTEAFF
CDR3 DNA: TGTGCCAGCAGCCGGGACAGCCGGACTGAAGCTTTCTTT

V gene: TRBV27
D gene: -
clone size: -
J gene: TRBJ2-3
CDR3 protein: CASSLAGAPDTQYF
CDR3 DNA: TGTGCCAGCAGTTTGGCAGGTGCACCAGATACGCAGTATTTT

V gene: TRBV6-5
D gene: TRBD1
clone size: -
J gene: TRBJ1-2
CDR3 protein: CASSQGAEYGYTF
CDR3 DNA: TGTGCCAGCAGTCAGGGGGCCGAGTATGGCTACACCTTC

V gene: TRBV7-8
D gene: TRBD1
clone size: -
J gene: TRBJ2-1
CDR3 protein: CASSLLGGDRGRFNEQFF
CDR3 DNA: TGTGCCAGCAGCCTACTGGGGGGTGACAGGGGGCGTTTTAATGAGCAGTTCTTC

V gene: TRBV6-2/TRBV6-3
D gene: -
clone size: -
J gene: TRBJ1-1
CDR3 protein: CASSPLWLRSTEAFF
CDR3 DNA: TGTGCCAGCAGTCCCCTGTGGCTTCGGAGCACTGAAGCTTTCTTT

V gene: TRBV4-2
D gene: -
clone size: few
J gene: TRBJ1-2
CDR3 protein: CASSQDQRGQGTGYGYTF
CDR3 DNA: TGTGCCAGCAGCCAAGATCAACGAGGGCAGGGGACGGGCTATGGCTACACCTTC

V gene: TRBV5-1
D gene: -
clone size: -
J gene: TRBJ2-2
CDR3 protein: CASREVAGELFF
CDR3 DNA: TGCGCCAGCAGAGAGGTCGCCGGGGAGCTGTTTTTT

V gene: TRBV9
D gene: -
clone size: few
J gene: TRBJ1-3
CDR3 protein: CASSVAGGASGNTIYF
CDR3 DNA: TGTGCCAGCAGCGTAGCGGGTGGAGCCTCTGGAAACACCATATATTTT

V gene: TRBV7-2
D gene: -
clone size: -
J gene: TRBJ2-1
CDR3 protein: CASSLWGGSYNEQFF
CDR3 DNA: TGTGCCAGCAGCTTATGGGGCGGCTCCTACAATGAGCAGTTCTTC

V gene: TRBV3-1/TRBV3-2
D gene: -
clone size: -
J gene: TRBJ1-2
CDR3 protein: CASSQPGRGGYTF
CDR3 DNA: TGTGCCAGCAGCCAACCGGGGAGGGGTGGCTACACCTTC

V gene: TRBV2
D gene: TRBD1
clone size: -
J gene: TRBJ1-3
CDR3 protein: CASSADRGSGNTIYF
CDR3 DNA: TGTGCCAGCAGTGCCGACAGGGGGTCTGGAAACACCATATATTTT

V gene: TRBV10-3
D gene: -
clone size: -
J gene: TRBJ2-7
CDR3 protein: CAIRNDSYEQYF
CDR3 DNA: TGTGCCATCAGGAACGACAGTTACGAGCAGTACTTC

V gene: TRBV3-1/TRBV3-2
D gene: -
clone size: -
J gene: TRBJ1-1
CDR3 protein: CASSQRSNTEAFF
CDR3 DNA: TGTGCCAGCAGTCAGAGGTCGAACACTGAAGCTTTCTTT

V gene: TRBV30
D gene: -
clone size: -
J gene: TRBJ1-5
CDR3 protein: CAWSVGGVQPQHF
CDR3 DNA: TGTGCCTGGAGTGTTGGAGGGGTCCAGCCCCAGCATTTT

V gene: TRBV6-2/TRBV6-3
D gene: TRBD1
clone size: -
J gene: TRBJ1-6
CDR3 protein: CASSPGTGRAPLHF
CDR3 DNA: TGTGCCAGCAGTCCCGGGACAGGGCGGGCACCCCTCCACTTT

V gene: TRBV7-2
D gene: TRBD1
clone size: few
J gene: TRBJ1-5
CDR3 protein: CASSLYRGLSNQPQHF
CDR3 DNA: TGTGCCAGCAGCTTATACAGGGGATTAAGCAATCAGCCCCAGCATTTT

V gene: TRBV4-1
D gene: -
clone size: -
J gene: TRBJ2-3
CDR3 protein: CASSQGGAGATDTQYF
CDR3 DNA: TGCGCCAGCAGCCAAGGGGGGGCGGGGGCCACAGATACGCAGTATTTT